The 17 T cell receptor beta chains presented below share a single source sample, sequenced in a study of blood T cell repertoires in COVID-19. Sequenced by immunoSEQ multiplex PCR; TCRdb stores in-frame clones only, minus some. The repertoire holds more than 65,000 clones, with more than 65% as singletons. Sequencing was performed on peripheral blood. Source of these receptors: a woman at least 80 years old with active or convalescent COVID-19.

V and J are TRBV19 and TRBJ2-3, with D maybe TRBD2 (5 bases). This CDR3 is built from 14 residues. V was clipped by 8 bases and J by 3 bases, with 15 bases between them. The germline V gene has CDR1 LNHDA and CDR2 SQIVND (reference sequence). The CDR3 is CASRPGRRTDTQYF. For the CDR3, the DNA is TGTGCCAGTCGACCGGGAAGGAGAACAGATACGCAGTATTTT. Together with reference TRBV19 and TRBJ2-3, the CDR3 gives the full variable domain: DGGITQSPKYLFRKEGQNVTLSCEQNLNHDAMYWYRQDPGQGLRLIYYSQIVNDFQKGDIAEGYSVSREKKESFPLTVTSAQKNPTAFYLCASRPGRRTDTQYFGPGTRLTVL.

This chain links TRBV4-3 with TRBJ2-3; the D gene is possibly TRBD2 (6 bases). The V and J ends lost 0 bases and 1 base respectively, with 8 bases between them. CDR3 length equals 15 residues. Germline V gene sequence: CDR1 LGHNA, CDR2 YSLEER. The CDR3 nucleotides are TGCGCCAGCAGCCAAGATGGCGGGGGCACAGATACGCAGTATTTT. Amino acids: CASSQDGGGTDTQYF.

A few counts support this clone. A read error is the likely source, as a far larger clone sits one nucleotide away. The rearrangement joins TRBV4-1 to TRBJ1-2; the D is unclear. The CDR3 is made up of 15 amino acids. Per germline, CDR1 MGHRA and CDR2 YSYEKL. The CDR3 loop reads CPSSPLPIPNYGYTF. CDR3 nucleotide sequence: TGCCCCAGCAGTCCACTCCCCATACCTAACTATGGCTACACCTTC.

The chain recombines TRBV9 with TRBJ2-2, with 7 bases lining up with TRBD1. The length of the CDR3 is 16 residues. Trimming cost V 3 bases and J 1 base; bases outside gene matches: 6. Germline CDR1 SGDLS, CDR2 YYNGEE. The CDR3: CASSEKTGWNTGELFF. The CDR3 DNA is TGTGCCAGCAGCGAGAAGACAGGGTGGAACACCGGGGAGCTGTTTTTT.

The chain links TRBV10-1 to TRBJ2-1, with D perhaps matching TRBD1 (6 bases). The CDR3 is made up of 18 amino acids. Trimming pared 3 bases from V and 0 bases from J, leaving 18 bases between. Germline values: CDR1 WNHNN, CDR2 SYGVQD (reference sequence). This chain's CDR3 is CASSDCPGVRSSYNEQFF. The CDR3 DNA is TGCGCCAGCAGTGACTGCCCAGGGGTACGAAGCTCCTACAATGAGCAGTTCTTC.

The chain has TRBV6-6 and TRBJ2-5, with TRBD2 matching 9 bases. The CDR3 is 16 amino acids. Germline V gives CDR1 MNHNY, CDR2 SVGAGI (reference sequence). Germline trimming cut 6 bases from V and 2 bases from J; bases unmatched to any gene: 10. The CDR3 spells CASSPPRGGGQETQYF. The CDR3 DNA reads as TGTGCCAGCAGCCCCCCGCGGGGGGGTGGGCAAGAGACCCAGTACTTC.

The chain couples TRBV9 to TRBJ2-3, with 7 positions matching TRBD2. Germline CDR1 is SGDLS and CDR2 is YYNGEE. With 0 bases clipped from V and 0 bases from J, the junction kept 7 bases outside the gene matches. CDR3 length: 17 amino acids. CDR3 region: CASSVGLADTSTDTQYF. CDR3 in DNA: TGTGCCAGCAGCGTAGGTCTAGCGGACACTAGCACAGATACGCAGTATTTT. Full variable domain (missing parts from reference TRBV9 and TRBJ2-3): DSGVTQTPKHLITATGQRVTLRCSPRSGDLSVYWYQQSLDQGLQFLIQYYNGEERAKGNILERFSAQQFPDLHSELNLSSLELGDSALYFCASSVGLADTSTDTQYFGPGTRLTVL.

The chain uses TRBV3-1 (or the pseudogene TRBV3-2) and TRBJ1-4; TRBD1 aligns across 8 bases. This CDR3 has 15 residues. CDR1 and CDR2 (germline): LGHDT, YNNKEL (reference sequence). The V and J ends lost 2 bases and 6 bases, in that order; junction bases with no gene match: 5. DNA of the CDR3: TGTGCCAGCAGCCAAAGGTACAGGGGGGATGAAAAACTGTTTTTT. This encodes CASSQRYRGDEKLFF.

This chain joins TRBV18 and TRBJ2-3; TRBD2 matches at 10 bases. Germline CDR1 is KGHSH and CDR2 is LQKENI. The CDR3 is 15 amino acids. Germline trimming cut 6 bases from V and 2 bases from J; bases unmatched to any gene: 5. CDR3 sequence reads: CASSRTSGNTDTQYF. The CDR3 nucleotides read TGTGCCAGCTCGCGGACTAGCGGAAACACAGATACGCAGTATTTT.

J is TRBJ2-1 and V is TRBV7-2, with TRBD1 matching 7 bases. This CDR3 is 14 amino acids long. Germline V gives CDR1 SGHTA, CDR2 FQGNSA. J was trimmed by 8 bases and V by 1 base; bases with no gene match: 5. CDR3 in amino acids: CASSLGGTDHEQFF. CDR3 coding DNA: TGTGCCAGCAGCTTAGGTGGGACAGACCATGAGCAGTTCTTC. Full variable domain (missing parts from reference TRBV7-2 and TRBJ2-1): GAGVSQSPSNKVTEKGKDVELRCDPISGHTALYWYRQSLGQGLEFLIYFQGNSAPDKSGLPSDRFSAERTGGSVSTLTIQRTQQEDSAVYLCASSLGGTDHEQFFGPGTRLTVL.

The V gene is TRBV6-5, the J gene TRBJ2-7, with 10 bases lining up with TRBD2. Germline loops: CDR1 MNHEY, CDR2 SVGAGI. The CDR3 sequence is 13 residues long. V dropped 10 bases and J dropped 5; count of bases not matched to a gene: 8. The CDR3 protein is CATSGGALNEQYF. CDR3 DNA: TGTGCCACCAGCGGGGGGGCTTTGAACGAGCAGTACTTC.

V usage is TRBV27 and J usage is TRBJ2-3; D is undetermined. Germline V gene lookup returns CDR1 MNHEY and CDR2 SMNVEV (reference sequence). The CDR3 consists of 14 residues. The germline V and J ends were trimmed by 6 bases and 5 bases, with 15 bases remaining between them. CDR3 sequence reads: CASSDLMIVDTQYF. The CDR3 DNA is TGTGCCAGCAGCGACTTGATGATTGTAGATACGCAGTATTTT.

The V and J genes are TRBV6-4 and TRBJ2-3; the match to TRBD2 covers 11 bases. V trimming: 6 bases; J trimming: 1 base; junction bases outside the gene matches: 3. The CDR3 sequence is 15 residues long. CDR1 and CDR2 from the germline V gene are MRHNA and SNTAGT. CDR3 DNA: TGTGCCAGCAGCCCGACTAGCGGGGGCACAGATACGCAGTATTTT. Translating gives CASSPTSGGTDTQYF.

This clone was counted a single time. The V gene is TRBV24-1, the J gene TRBJ2-1, with 8 bases fitting TRBD2. From germline, CDR1 is KGHDR and CDR2 SFDVKD. The V and J ends lost 4 bases and 2 bases, in that order; junction bases with no gene match: 6. This CDR3 spans 16 amino acids. The CDR3: CATSEGTSGAYNEQFF. CDR3 DNA sequence: TGTGCCACCAGTGAGGGCACTAGCGGAGCCTACAATGAGCAGTTCTTC.

This rearrangement joins TRBV6-2 or TRBV6-3 to TRBJ1-2; D uncertain. This CDR3 spans 13 amino acids. The V gene lost 2 bases and the J gene lost 6 bases, with 10 bases spanning the gap. Germline V gene sequence: CDR1 MNHEY, CDR2 SVGEGT. As DNA, the CDR3 is TGTGCCAGCAGTTACGGTTTCGCTAATGGCTACACCTTC. It codes for CASSYGFANGYTF.

The rearrangement uses TRBV10-3 and TRBJ1-2; D is perhaps TRBD1 (5 bases). In germline, CDR1 is ENHRY, CDR2 SYGVKD. CDR3 length: 16 amino acids. The germline V and J ends were trimmed by 4 bases and 2 bases, with 17 bases remaining between them. CDR3 residues: CAISGVWAGSNYGYTF. Here the CDR3 DNA reads TGTGCCATCAGTGGGGTGTGGGCAGGGTCAAACTATGGCTACACCTTC.

This clone was picked up a small number of times. Other nucleotide sequences in the sample specify the same CDR3. CDR3: CASSESYQPQHF. The CDR3, as DNA: TGTGCCAGCAGTGAATCCTACCAGCCCCAGCATTTT. This chain links TRBV2 with TRBJ1-5; no reliable D call. Germline V gene lookup returns CDR1 SNHLY and CDR2 FYNNEI. Deletions cut 2 bases from V and 7 bases from J, with 6 bases between. The CDR3 covers 12 residues.